This TCR beta chain was sequenced for a study of early T cells in non-severe SARS-CoV-2 infection. For the study at large: Bulk RNA from unsorted whole blood was sequenced; chains were unpaired. General study points: The matching step, a VDJdb search, favored anti-spike CD8 responses and missed private and CD4 specificities.

Details on this clonotype: The antigen is unknown.

CDR3 length: 18 residues. V was clipped by 0 bases and J by 3 bases; unmatched bases: 12. Germline loops: CDR1 LGHNA, CDR2 YSLEER. Attached unique molecular identifiers marked individual cDNA molecules. TCRdb recomputed calls from the 5' RACE reads with MiXCR, one row per CDR3 protein. The sample yields 90,000 or so distinct CDR3 sequences, more than 12% seen once. The chain joins TRBV4-3 to TRBJ2-3; 7 nucleotides align to TRBD2. The material sequenced was whole blood. The TCR comes from an adult who was a healthcare worker with PCR-confirmed SARS-CoV-2 infection or an uninfected control (not recorded which). CDR3 protein: CASSQDAPLARYTDTQYF. Here the CDR3 DNA reads TGCGCCAGCAGCCAAGATGCGCCACTAGCGAGATATACAGATACGCAGTATTTT.